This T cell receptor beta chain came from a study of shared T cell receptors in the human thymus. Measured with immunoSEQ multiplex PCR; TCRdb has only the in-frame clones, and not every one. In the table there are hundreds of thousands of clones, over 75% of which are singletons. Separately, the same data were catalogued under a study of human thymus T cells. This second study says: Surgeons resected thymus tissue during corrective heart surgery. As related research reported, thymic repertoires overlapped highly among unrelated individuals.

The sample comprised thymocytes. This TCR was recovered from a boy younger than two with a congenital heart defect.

The CDR3 protein is CASSVGGPGANVLTF. The CDR3 DNA sequence: TGTGCCAGCAGCGTAGGGGGCCCCGGGGCCAACGTCCTGACTTTC. The V and J genes are TRBV9 and TRBJ2-6; possibly TRBD1 for D (5 bases). CDR3 size: 15 residues. Looked up from germline, CDR1 is SGDLS and CDR2 is YYNGEE. Deletions cut 0 bases from V and 4 bases from J, with 8 bases between.